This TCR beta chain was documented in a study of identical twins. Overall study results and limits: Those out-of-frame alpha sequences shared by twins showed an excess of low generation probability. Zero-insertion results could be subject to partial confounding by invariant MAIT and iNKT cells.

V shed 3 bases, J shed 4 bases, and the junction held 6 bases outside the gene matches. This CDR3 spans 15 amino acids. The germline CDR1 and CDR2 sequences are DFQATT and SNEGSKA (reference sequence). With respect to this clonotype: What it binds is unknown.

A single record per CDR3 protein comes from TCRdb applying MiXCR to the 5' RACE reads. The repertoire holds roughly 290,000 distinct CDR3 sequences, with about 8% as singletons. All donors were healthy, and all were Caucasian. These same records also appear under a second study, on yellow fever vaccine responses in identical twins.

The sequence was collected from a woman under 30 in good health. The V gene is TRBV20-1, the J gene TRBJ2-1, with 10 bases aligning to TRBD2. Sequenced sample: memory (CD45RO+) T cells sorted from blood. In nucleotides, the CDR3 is TGCAGTGCTAGCCCGGGGACTAGCGTTTACAATGAGCAGTTCTTC. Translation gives CSASPGTSVYNEQFF.